This TCR beta chain was observed in a study of OX40 agonist ivuxolimab in advanced cancers. Turning to the overall study: Ivuxolimab was an agonistic, fully human IgG2 monoclonal antibody directed against OX40 (CD134), a costimulatory receptor. Intravenous ivuxolimab was administered to patients every 2 weeks at six dose levels: 0.01, 0.1, 0.3, 1.5, 3 and 10 mg/kg. Of the approximately 50 patients in dose escalation, about 19 had hepatocellular carcinoma, around 15 had melanoma, 9 had renal cell carcinoma and 9 had head and neck cancer. A male proportion of approximately 83% and a mean age of approximately 62 years, ranging from about 23 to 79, were recorded for the dose-escalation cohort. Prior anti-PD-1, anti-PD-L1 or anti-CTLA-4 therapy was permitted, and checkpoint inhibitors had been received by about 44% of dose-escalation patients. Partial responses occurred in three dose-escalation patients: two with cutaneous melanoma and one with hepatocellular carcinoma. Peripheral TCRbeta sequencing aimed to test whether ivuxolimab altered TCR sequence diversity and caused clonal T-cell expansion. The monotherapy dose-escalation portion (N of about 50 patients) of the phase I ivuxolimab trial is reported in the paper. What the authors observed across the whole study: In the 0.1-3.0 mg/kg groups, partial responders were among the patients with the lowest normalized peripheral clonal expansion, particularly in CD8+ T cells. Low levels of normalized T-cell clonal expansion were also seen in some patients who did not respond. Clonal expansion of both CD4+ and CD8+ blood T cells was observed from baseline to week 6 at doses 0.1 to 3.0 mg/kg. Antigen specificity was not determined for the clonally expanded peripheral T cells. On average, CD8+ T cells showed more expanded clones than CD4+ T cells after ivuxolimab.

Genomic DNA was extracted from sorted cells for sequencing of the TCRbeta CDR3 region. The immunoSEQ Assay was used to sequence the TCRbeta CDR3 regions. Held by TCRdb, this immuneACCESS table contains in-frame sequences only and omits some clones. Under half of the omission traces to an unresolved V gene where checked; the cause of the rest is unknown. Present in this sample are approximately 99,000 clones, 91% of which were seen just once. Approximately 0.69% of the sample is taken by the ten largest. Patients with autoimmune disease history or receiving systemic immunosuppression were excluded from the trial. Peripheral blood for TCR sequencing was collected from all dose cohorts at baseline, on cycle 4 day 1, and on cycle 7 day 1. Samples were obtained from an open-label, multicenter, first-in-human phase I dose-escalation trial of ivuxolimab. Adults with locally advanced or metastatic head and neck squamous cell, hepatocellular, melanoma or renal cell carcinoma were enrolled in the trial. CD4+ and CD8+ T cells were sorted separately from peripheral blood before TCR sequencing.

About this clone: Its antigen target is currently unknown. No base-level quality is on record; no much larger clone is a single base apart.

This clonotype was sampled from an adult with an advanced solid tumor such as melanoma, head and neck, liver or kidney cancer. The sample was CD4+ or CD8+ T cells sorted from blood, taken in a trial of the OX40 agonist ivuxolimab.

The DNA is TGCGCCAGCGTCCGACGGGGTCCAACTAATGAAAAACTGTTTTTT. This translates into CASVRRGPTNEKLFF. Recombination linked TRBV23-1 to TRBJ1-4; no D segment can be confidently identified. TRBV23-1 is treated as an ORF (open reading frame) with a function not yet certain. The CDR3 contains 15 residues, cysteine and phenylalanine counted. The CDR3 DNA has 45 bases and is translated from base 1. V is pared back by 8 bases and J by 0 bases, with 13 bases lying between the germline termini.